The 11 T cell receptor beta chains in this list originate from one sample, sequenced in a study of early T cells in non-severe SARS-CoV-2 infection. In TCRdb, the 5' RACE reads were re-called with MiXCR into one record per CDR3 protein. This sample yields roughly 56,000 distinct CDR3 sequences, of which roughly an eighth are seen a single time; 7.5% to 10% belongs to the top ten. The sample taken for sequencing was whole blood. Receptors were obtained from an adult who was a healthcare worker with PCR-confirmed SARS-CoV-2 infection or an uninfected control (not recorded which).

The rearrangement joins TRBV13 to TRBJ2-1, with TRBD1 matching over 9 bases. The CDR3 has 15 residues. J was trimmed by 3 bases and V by 3 bases; bases with no gene match: 3. The germline gives CDR1 PRHDT, CDR2 FYEKMQ (reference sequence). The CDR3 region has the DNA TGTGCCAGCAGCTTTAGACAGGGGGACTACAATGAGCAGTTCTTC. This sequence encodes CASSFRQGDYNEQFF. Together with reference TRBV13 and TRBJ2-1, the CDR3 gives the full variable domain: AAGVIQSPRHLIKEKRETATLKCYPIPRHDTVYWYQQGPGQDPQFLISFYEKMQSDKGSIPDRFSAQQFSDYHSELNMSSLELGDSALYFCASSFRQGDYNEQFFGPGTRLTVL.

This clonotype was seen ten or more times. The V call is TRBV7-9, the J call TRBJ2-7; D may be TRBD1 (5 bases). Germline CDR1 and CDR2: SEHNR and FQNEAQ (reference sequence). The CDR3 is 15 residues long. Between the trimmed V and J ends, which lost 0 bases and 5 bases, there was a span of 14 bases. The CDR3: CASSLAGQGVDEQYF. The CDR3 DNA reads TGTGCCAGCAGCTTAGCTGGGCAGGGTGTCGACGAGCAGTACTTC.

This clonotype was counted only a few times. V gene TRBV7-9 combines with J gene TRBJ1-1; D not resolved. There are 11 residues in the CDR3. V lost 4 bases and J lost 8, with 8 bases in between. Looked up from germline, CDR1 is SEHNR and CDR2 is FQNEAQ (reference sequence). In nucleotides, the CDR3 is TGTGCCAGCAGCTCGAGTAGGGAAGCTTTCTTT. Protein product: CASSSSREAFF.

In its sample, this clonotype was seen many times. The chain has TRBV20-1 and TRBJ2-1; D gene unclear. V was shortened by 6 bases and J by 9 bases, with 15 bases between the two germline ends. This CDR3 has 12 amino acids. In germline, CDR1 is DFQATT, CDR2 SNEGSKA (reference sequence). In DNA, the CDR3 is TGCAGTGCCACAACCCTCCTCGGTGAGCAGTTCTTC. Its translation: CSATTLLGEQFF.

This clonotype was seen a handful of times. This chain links TRBV15 with TRBJ2-1; D is perhaps TRBD2 (5 bases). The V and J ends lost 5 bases and 7 bases respectively, with 15 bases between them. Germline V gene data show CDR1 as LNHNV and CDR2 as YYDKDF (reference sequence). CDR3 length equals 14 residues. As DNA, the CDR3 is TGTGCCACCAGCGGCCTTGGGGAGAGGAATGAGCAGTTCTTC. Protein product: CATSGLGERNEQFF.

In its sample, this clonotype was seen a few times. The V call is TRBV14, the J call TRBJ1-1, with D hard to call. Germline CDR1 and CDR2: SGHDN and FVKESK. The V gene lost 3 bases and the J gene lost 4 bases, with 15 bases spanning the gap. This CDR3 spans 15 amino acids. CDR3 coding DNA: TGTGCCAGCAGCCATAATTCGGGCGCGGGCACTGAAGCTTTCTTT. Translation: CASSHNSGAGTEAFF.

In DNA, the CDR3 is TGTGCCAGCAGCAATAGCGGGGGTAATCAGCCCCAGCATTTT. Its protein product is CASSNSGGNQPQHF. This chain uses TRBV7-2 with TRBJ1-5; tentatively, D is TRBD1 (5 bases). The V and J ends lost 5 bases and 4 bases respectively, with 12 bases between them. The germline CDR1 and CDR2 sequences are SGHTA and FQGNSA. The CDR3 has 14 amino acids.

The chain joins TRBV20-1 to TRBJ1-5, with D possibly TRBD1 on 6 matching bases. V was shortened by 1 base and J by 1 base, with 14 bases between the two germline ends. The CDR3 sequence is 16 residues long. Germline V gives CDR1 DFQATT, CDR2 SNEGSKA (reference sequence). In nucleotides, the CDR3 is TGCAGTGCTAGAGCGGGGGGGCGCAGGAGCAATCAGCCCCAGCATTTT. Residues: CSARAGGRRSNQPQHF.

The chain links TRBV7-2 to TRBJ2-2, with TRBD1 as a possible D gene (6 bases). This CDR3 is built from 15 residues. V dropped 0 bases and J dropped 4 bases, with 9 bases sitting between them. CDR1 and CDR2 from the germline V gene are SGHTA and FQGNSA. CDR3 protein: CASSLAGGSTGELFF. The CDR3 nucleotides read TGTGCCAGCAGCTTAGCAGGGGGAAGCACCGGGGAGCTGTTTTTT.

There are many counts of this clonotype. The chain recombines TRBV9 with TRBJ1-1, with TRBD1 matching over 7 bases. CDR1 is SGDLS, CDR2 YYNGEE, per germline. The V and J ends lost 3 bases and 1 base, in that order; junction bases with no gene match: 6. This CDR3 region has 15 residues. The CDR3 sequence: CASSGGGRGNTEAFF. CDR3 DNA sequence: TGTGCCAGCAGCGGAGGGGGCAGAGGGAACACTGAAGCTTTCTTT. The full variable domain, completed using reference TRBV9 and TRBJ1-1, is DSGVTQTPKHLITATGQRVTLRCSPRSGDLSVYWYQQSLDQGLQFLIQYYNGEERAKGNILERFSAQQFPDLHSELNLSSLELGDSALYFCASSGGGRGNTEAFFGQGTRLTVV.

This clonotype is deemed medium-sized (0.01 to 0.1%). The V and J genes are TRBV29-1 and TRBJ2-7; possibly TRBD1 for D (5 bases). Germline CDR1 reads SQVTM; CDR2 reads ANQGSEA. V was trimmed by 1 base and J by 6 bases, leaving 16 bases between them. The CDR3 contains 14 residues. The CDR3 here is CSVEVRRQGGEQYF. In DNA, the CDR3 is TGCAGCGTTGAAGTTCGCCGGCAGGGTGGCGAGCAGTACTTC.